The entry below gives a single T cell receptor (beta chain) sequence along with its context. The target antigen is unknown. Naive and memory CD4+ T cells were separated from cryopreserved PBMCs. Naive or memory CD4+ cells were cultured 1:1 with T cell-depleted PBMCs plus CEF. This entry comes from a study of CD4 T cells in relation to SARS-CoV-2 and coronaviruses. Study-wide context: After about nine days of antigen culture, PBMC TCR beta CDR3s were sequenced. The HLA restriction of the shared crossreactive spike epitopes was mapped.

Assay: immunoSEQ multiplex PCR; the TCRdb copy retains only in-frame clones and omits some. The top ten hold 4.5% of the sample, which has about 37,000 clones, approximately 77% seen once. The germline gives CDR1 SQVTM, CDR2 ANQGSEA. This CDR3 contains 13 residues. The ends were cut back, 6 bases at V and 2 bases at J, with 11 bases in the middle. V gene TRBV29-1 combines with J gene TRBJ2-1; maybe TRBD1 (6 bases). The origin of this receptor is an adult with COVID-19. Sequencing input: naive CD4+ T cells from PBMCs, cultured in vitro. Subset given: naive CD4+ T cells isolated by negative enrichment. The CDR3 region has the DNA TGCAGCGTCGTGACAGGTACCTACAATGAGCAGTTCTTC. Residues: CSVVTGTYNEQFF.